This is a list of T cell receptor beta chains from one sample in a study of identical twins. TCRdb used MiXCR to reprocess the 5' RACE reads, holding one entry per CDR3 protein. The data show some 500,000 distinct CDR3 sequences, with 13% to 15% seen just once and about 0.54% held by the top ten. These data were likewise used in another study, on yellow fever vaccine responses in identical twins.

The sequencing sample was made of CD4+ T cells sorted from blood. These receptors all stem from a woman between 18 and 29 years old in good health. Each CDR3 is given with its conserved first and last residue. Fields, in order: D gene, V gene, J gene, CDR3 protein. A D gene is named only where the DNA matches it firmly.

>-|TRBV28|TRBJ2-1
CATKRTQGYNEQFF
>-|TRBV6-1|TRBJ2-7
CASRWTLGEQYF
>-|TRBV7-9|TRBJ2-2
CASSLAANTGELFF
>-|TRBV7-6|TRBJ2-1
CASSLTRGVWDEQFF
>TRBD1|TRBV28|TRBJ2-1
CASSLLVGQGGSAGGFF
>-|TRBV20-1|TRBJ2-1
CSARGAPHNEQFF
>-|TRBV4-1|TRBJ1-4
CASSQAGRTNEKLFF
>TRBD1|TRBV29-1|TRBJ1-5
CRRGTGRLRGCNAQPQHF
>-|TRBV29-1|TRBJ2-7
CSVGAATLYEQYF
>-|TRBV6-5|TRBJ2-1
CASSYGAGIDNEQFF
>TRBD1|TRBV7-2|TRBJ2-7
CASSLGLGGPYEQYF
>-|TRBV6-5|TRBJ1-2
CASSYSIERDFYTF
>-|TRBV6-1|TRBJ2-5
CASISNRQGTQYF
>TRBD2|TRBV12-3/TRBV12-4|TRBJ2-1
CASSSLAGVFWEQFF
>TRBD1|TRBV4-3|TRBJ2-5
CASSPGQGSETQYF
>TRBD1|TRBV12-3/TRBV12-4|TRBJ2-5
CASSLARGRTGKAGETQYF
>-|TRBV7-2|TRBJ2-5
CASSPQVSYQETQYF
>-|TRBV10-3|TRBJ2-2
CAISENDRGGSGELFF
>TRBD2|TRBV20-1|TRBJ2-3
CSANGGRGGSMQRDTQYF
>TRBD2|TRBV20-1|TRBJ2-3
CSARDYPGGTDTQYF
>-|TRBV29-1|TRBJ2-1
CSGGAGKGGEQFF